The clone carrying this T cell receptor beta chain was seen a few times. Its antigen is currently unknown. TCR cDNA was made by 5'RACE template switching, adding a universal primer site and UMIs. TCRdb re-analysed the 5' RACE reads in MiXCR, keeping a single row per CDR3 protein. The sample includes some 560,000 distinct CDR3 sequences, about 19% seen only once; the top ten take roughly 13%. This CDR3 contains 16 residues. Per germline, CDR1 MDHEN and CDR2 SYDVKM. Trimming removed 6 bases from V and 3 bases from J, with 21 bases in between. These data originate in a study of T cells after yellow fever vaccination. General study points: Only a minor proportion of clonotypes was detected across both CD4 and CD8 compartments. Reappearance after the booster was observed for most primary-vaccination clones (more than 95% CD4, almost 90% CD8). FACS-sorted repertoires might harbor abundant contaminating clonotypes from the bulk population.

The sequence was collected from a man aged 25 to 45 who received the YFV17D yellow fever vaccine. The chain employs TRBV28 and TRBJ2-7; the D gene is possibly TRBD1 (5 bases). The source was PBMCs, collected 15 days after the yellow fever booster vaccination. CDR3 nucleotide sequence: TGTGCCAGCAGAAGCCCAGGGCGGCTCCCGAACTACGAGCAGTACTTC. Translated, it gives CASRSPGRLPNYEQYF. The full variable domain, its missing parts supplied by reference TRBV28 and TRBJ2-7, is DVKVTQSSRYLVKRTGEKVFLECVQDMDHENMFWYRQDPGLGLRLIYFSYDVKMKEKGDIPEGYSVSREKKERFSLILESASTNQTSMYLCASRSPGRLPNYEQYFGPGTRLTVT.